The next 16 T cell receptor beta chains were all read from a single sample in a study of T cell responses to AZD1222 COVID-19 vaccine. Only in-frame clones appear in the TCRdb table, and some are missing; sequencing was by immunoSEQ multiplex PCR. The sample contains roughly 100,000 clones, approximately 90% of which appear only once. Sequenced material: peripheral blood, taken 28 days after the second AZD1222 dose. The receptors derive from an adult who received the AZD1222 COVID-19 vaccine.

This clone was counted only a few times. V is TRBV7-2 and J is TRBJ2-3; the D gene is possibly TRBD1 (6 bases). The ends were cut back, 4 bases at V and 2 bases at J, with 16 bases in the middle. The CDR3 loop spans 16 amino acids. The V gene's germline CDR1 is SGHTA and CDR2 FQGNSA. The CDR3 sequence: CASSSRQAGDTDTQYF. The CDR3 coding sequence is TGTGCCAGCAGCTCCCGACAGGCCGGGGACACAGATACGCAGTATTTT.

The rearrangement links TRBV28 to TRBJ2-3; 7 bases fit TRBD2. Unmatched junction bases numbered 7, after V lost 3 bases and J lost 4 bases. The length of the CDR3 is 15 residues. CDR1 and CDR2 (germline): MDHEN, SYDVKM. The CDR3 loop is CASSLGGTGADTQYF. The CDR3 DNA reads TGTGCCAGCAGTTTGGGGGGGACGGGTGCAGATACGCAGTATTTT.

J is TRBJ1-2 and V is TRBV6-5; no clear D. Between the trimmed V and J ends, which lost 6 bases and 1 base, there was a span of 9 bases. The CDR3 is 13 amino acids. Germline V gene sequence: CDR1 MNHEY, CDR2 SVGAGI. DNA of the CDR3: TGTGCCAGCAGGGATAGCGATAACTATGGCTACACCTTC. Translating gives CASRDSDNYGYTF.

The chain employs TRBV19 and TRBJ2-1; a possible D gene is TRBD1 (6 bases). Germline loops: CDR1 LNHDA, CDR2 SQIVND (reference sequence). The CDR3 length is 15 residues. Trimming left V 6 bases short and J 1 base short, with 13 bases between. CDR3 residues: CASSPGTPSYNEQFF. CDR3 DNA: TGTGCCAGTAGCCCCGGGACACCTTCCTACAATGAGCAGTTCTTC.

This chain uses TRBV30 with TRBJ2-1; possibly TRBD2 for D (5 bases). CDR3 length equals 15 residues. Trimming removed 3 bases at V and 0 bases at J, with 12 bases between. CDR1 is GTSNPN and CDR2 is SVGIG in the germline V gene (reference sequence). CDR3 sequence reads: CAWRRVSLSYNEQFF. The CDR3 DNA is TGTGCCTGGAGGAGGGTATCCCTCTCCTACAATGAGCAGTTCTTC.

The chain links TRBV6-5 to TRBJ1-1; D remains ambiguous. Trimming removed 6 bases at V and 1 base at J, with 12 bases between. This CDR3 contains 14 residues. Germline lookup yields CDR1 MNHEY and CDR2 SVGAGI. CDR3 loop: CASRRGPGNTEAFF. The CDR3 bases are TGTGCCAGCAGGAGAGGGCCAGGGAACACTGAAGCTTTCTTT.

The chain couples TRBV7-9 to TRBJ1-5; D is uncertain. The CDR3 spans 14 residues. Germline CDR1 reads SEHNR; CDR2 reads FQNEAQ (reference sequence). The germline V and J ends were trimmed by 3 bases and 3 bases, with 9 bases remaining between them. CDR3 bases: TGTGCCAGCAGCTTTTTAGGGAACAATCAGCCCCAGCATTTT. Its protein product is CASSFLGNNQPQHF.

This clone has a handful of counts. The rearrangement links TRBV5-4 to TRBJ1-5; no clear D gene. In germline, CDR1 is SGHNT, CDR2 YYREEE (reference sequence). The CDR3 contains 19 residues. Trimming took off 7 bases at V and 0 bases at J, with 26 bases between the two ends. CDR3 sequence (DNA): TGTGCCAGCGGAGAACCACAGAAGAGAGAGTCCTATAGCAATCAGCCCCAGCATTTT. This gives the protein CASGEPQKRESYSNQPQHF. Supplemented by reference TRBV5-4 and TRBJ1-5, the full variable domain reads ETGVTQSPTHLIKTRGQQVTLRCSSQSGHNTVSWYQQALGQGPQFIFQYYREEENGRGNFPPRFSGLQFPNYSSELNVNALELDDSALYLCASGEPQKRESYSNQPQHFGDGTRLSIL.

V usage is TRBV28 and J usage is TRBJ1-1, with 9 nucleotides matching TRBD1. The CDR3 has 15 residues. Germline trimming cut 5 bases from V and 5 bases from J; bases unmatched to any gene: 9. CDR1 MDHEN and CDR2 SYDVKM come from the germline V gene. The CDR3 DNA is TGTGCCAGCAGTCCCCGGGACAGGGTTAGGACTGAAGCTTTCTTT. This codes for CASSPRDRVRTEAFF.

The CDR3 here is CATPNAPDRGTTGELFF. The CDR3 DNA reads TGTGCCACCCCCAACGCCCCCGACAGGGGCACCACCGGGGAGCTGTTTTTT. The chain employs TRBV28 and TRBJ2-2; 8 nucleotides align to TRBD1. Germline V gives CDR1 MDHEN, CDR2 SYDVKM. The CDR3 spans 17 residues. With V trimmed by 10 bases and J by 4 bases, 17 bases remained unmatched.

The J gene is TRBJ2-6, the V gene TRBV28; D may be TRBD1 or TRBD2 (5 bases each). The CDR3 sequence is 16 residues long. V was cut by 2 bases and J by 3 bases, with 11 bases left in between. The germline V gene has CDR1 MDHEN and CDR2 SYDVKM. The CDR3 region has the DNA TGTGCCAGCAGTTTAGGGTGGGGGAATGGGGCCAACGTCCTGACTTTC. Translating gives CASSLGWGNGANVLTF.

This clone was observed a few times. The chain is built from TRBV6-4 and TRBJ2-3; 10 nucleotides match TRBD1. The V gene end was trimmed by 6 bases and the J gene end by 4 bases; junction bases not matched to a gene: 7. This CDR3 has 15 residues. The germline V gene encodes CDR1 MRHNA and CDR2 SNTAGT. CDR3 DNA: TGTGCCAGCAGCGACGGGACAGGGGACCCAGATACGCAGTATTTT. It is translated as CASSDGTGDPDTQYF.

In nucleotides, the CDR3 is TGTGCCAGCAGGGCTGCGGGGGGAGACTTCTCTGGAAACACCATATATTTT. Amino acid sequence: CASRAAGGDFSGNTIYF. The chain links TRBV28 to TRBJ1-3; the D gene is possibly TRBD1 (5 bases). Trimming cost V 6 bases and J 0 bases, with 18 bases left between them. Germline V lookup: CDR1 MDHEN, CDR2 SYDVKM. CDR3 size: 17 residues. Combining the CDR3 with reference TRBV28 and TRBJ1-3 gives the whole variable domain DVKVTQSSRYLVKRTGEKVFLECVQDMDHENMFWYRQDPGLGLRLIYFSYDVKMKEKGDIPEGYSVSREKKERFSLILESASTNQTSMYLCASRAAGGDFSGNTIYFGEGSWLTVV.

The chain recombines TRBV6-6 with TRBJ2-1; D is uncertain. Trimming removed 0 bases from V and 8 bases from J, with 2 bases in between. This CDR3 region has 11 residues. Per the germline V gene, CDR1 is MNHNY and CDR2 is SVGAGI (reference sequence). CDR3 DNA: TGTGCCAGCAGTTACTCCTATGAGCAGTTCTTC. Translating it yields CASSYSYEQFF.

This clone occurred a few times. This chain uses TRBV9 with TRBJ1-3; D is unclear. CDR1 and CDR2 (germline): SGDLS, YYNGEE. V lost 0 bases to trimming and J lost 3 bases, with 4 bases between them. This CDR3 has 13 residues. The CDR3, as DNA: TGTGCCAGCAGCGTAGGGAGTGGAAACACCATATATTTT. This encodes CASSVGSGNTIYF.

The V call is TRBV21-1, the J call TRBJ1-5; the table calls TRBD1, which could not be checked here. TRBV21-1 counts as a pseudogene. CDR3 length: 20 residues. CDR3 residues: CASSRVTQGAISVGNQPQHF. DNA for the CDR3: TGTGCCAGCAGCCGTGTCACGCAGGGGGCGATATCTGTTGGCAATCAGCCCCAGCATTTT.